This T cell receptor (beta chain) was recorded in a study of Graves' ophthalmopathy and Graves' hyperthyroidism. The CDR3 is 9 amino acids. CDR1 is DFQATT, CDR2 SNEGSKA, per germline (reference sequence). Trimming pared 1 base from V and 7 bases from J, leaving 1 base between. It was on clinical symptoms, serum thyroxine, TRAb, thyroid ultrasound and orbital computed tomography that diagnosis relied. Whole-study results and caveats: Ophthalmopathy progression cases were predicted by the model with roughly 64% sensitivity and 72.22% specificity. Ophthalmopathy and stable hyperthyroidism were discriminated by a 13-signature model, with about 90% sensitivity and approximately 78% specificity.

TCR beta CDR3 regions were amplified from RNA transcripts. An opening RT-PCR round employed HTBI primers and preceded a second-round multiplex PCR. TCRdb passed the multiplex PCR reads through MiXCR, listing each CDR3 protein once. Here the sample spans approximately 1.2 million distinct CDR3 sequences, less than 45% being singletons. This clonotype was counted many times. What it binds is not known. Sequenced material: peripheral blood or thyroid tissue (not recorded which). V is TRBV20-1 and J is TRBJ2-5; no definite D call. The clonotype comes from an adult man with Graves' hyperthyroidism. The CDR3 reads CSARGTQYF. The CDR3, as DNA: TGCAGTGCTAGAGGGACCCAGTACTTC.